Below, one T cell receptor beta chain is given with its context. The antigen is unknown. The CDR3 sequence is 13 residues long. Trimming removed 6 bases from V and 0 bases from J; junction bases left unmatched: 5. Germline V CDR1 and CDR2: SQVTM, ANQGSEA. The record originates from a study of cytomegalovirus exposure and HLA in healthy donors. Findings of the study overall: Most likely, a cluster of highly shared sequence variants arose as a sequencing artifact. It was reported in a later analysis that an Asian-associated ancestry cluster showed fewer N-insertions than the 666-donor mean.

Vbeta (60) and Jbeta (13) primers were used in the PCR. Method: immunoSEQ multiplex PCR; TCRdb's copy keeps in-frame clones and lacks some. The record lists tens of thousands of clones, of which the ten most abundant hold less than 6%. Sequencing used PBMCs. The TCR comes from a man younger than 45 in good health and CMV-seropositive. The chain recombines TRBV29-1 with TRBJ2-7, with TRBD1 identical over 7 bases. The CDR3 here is CSVLDRSSYEQYF. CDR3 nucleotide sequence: TGCAGCGTACTGGACAGGAGCTCCTACGAGCAGTACTTC.